Listed below are T cell receptor beta chains from one sample, sequenced in a study of blood T cell repertoires in COVID-19. Only in-frame clones appear in the TCRdb table, and some are missing; sequencing was by immunoSEQ multiplex PCR. Seen here are a few hundred thousand clones, approximately 80% observed once, and the top ten hold about 7%. The specimen was PBMCs or T cells enriched from blood (not recorded which). All receptors come from a woman aged 40 to 50 with acute COVID-19. Both conserved end residues are trimmed from each CDR3. Fields, in order: D gene, J gene, V gene, CDR3 protein. D genes are given only for firm matches.

TRBD2 TRBJ2-2 TRBV5-4 ASSSGRANTGELF
. TRBJ1-4 TRBV6-1 ASSEGRAPEELF
TRBD2 TRBJ2-7 TRBV15 ATSRTSGSYEQY
. TRBJ1-5 TRBV21-1 ASTQTGFRLNSNQPQH
TRBD1 TRBJ1-4 TRBV2 ASSEDRAAREKLF
TRBD2 TRBJ2-7 TRBV18 ASSSRTSWSSYEQY
. TRBJ1-2 TRBV29-1 SVLGKGGESYT
. TRBJ2-1 TRBV19 ASSPLVFREQF
TRBD2 TRBJ2-7 TRBV7-2 ASSLELAGGYEQY
. TRBJ2-2 TRBV7-9 ASSLRSGAGELF
. TRBJ1-6 TRBV28 ATDEGRNSPLH
TRBD2 TRBJ2-1 TRBV6-2/TRBV6-3 ASSDGLAGFSQF
. TRBJ2-7 TRBV7-2 ASSPDRQAYEQY
. TRBJ2-3 TRBV4-2 ASSQGIAESTDTQY
. TRBJ2-5 TRBV11-2 ASSFNRFQETQY
TRBD1 TRBJ1-1 TRBV18 ASSPPSGGRTEAF
TRBD1 TRBJ2-2 TRBV4-1 ASSQGTANTGELF
. TRBJ1-4 TRBV7-2 ASSLVAGTNEKLF
TRBD1 TRBJ1-5 TRBV27 ASKSGNRGYNQPQH
TRBD1 TRBJ1-2 TRBV29-1 SVRQGINYGYT
TRBD1 TRBJ1-5 TRBV28 ASSLLPGTGGQPQH
. TRBJ1-1 TRBV19 ASSITRVRGHPEAF
. TRBJ2-7 TRBV7-7 ASSLSQGSSYEQY
TRBD1 TRBJ2-1 TRBV29-1 SVPGDRVYNEQF
TRBD1 TRBJ1-1 TRBV2 ASSDREVAEAF
. TRBJ2-7 TRBV2 AQGSSYEQY